This passage covers 9 T cell receptor beta chains from one sample sequenced in a study of OX40 agonist ivuxolimab in advanced cancers. Sequencing used immunoSEQ multiplex PCR; TCRdb keeps in-frame clones, though not all of them. The sample lists roughly 67,000 clones, about 88% occurring once. Sample: CD4+ or CD8+ T cells sorted from blood, taken in a trial of the OX40 agonist ivuxolimab. Every receptor here comes from an adult with an advanced solid tumor such as melanoma, head and neck, liver or kidney cancer.

This clone was seen a single time. The V gene is TRBV18, the J gene TRBJ1-3; 7 nucleotides line up with TRBD1. CDR1 and CDR2 (germline): KGHSH, LQKENI. The CDR3 length is 15 residues. J gave up 4 bases and V 3 bases, and 6 bases lay outside the gene matches. The CDR3 nucleotides are TGTGCCAGCTCACCCCAACGACAGGGAGGAAACACCATATATTTT. Amino acid sequence: CASSPQRQGGNTIYF.

This clone was seen more than once but under ten times. The genes are TRBV19 and TRBJ1-5; D remains ambiguous. CDR1 and CDR2 from the germline V gene are LNHDA and SQIVND (reference sequence). CDR3 length: 16 residues. V dropped 2 bases and J dropped 0 bases, with 11 bases sitting between them. The CDR3 sequence is CASSIWSSYSNQPQHF. The CDR3 coding sequence is TGTGCCAGTAGTATATGGTCCAGCTATAGCAATCAGCCCCAGCATTTT.

The gene calls are TRBV6-6 and TRBJ2-2; D gene ambiguous. The germline CDR1 and CDR2 sequences are MNHNY and SVGAGI (reference sequence). V lost 6 bases and J 5 bases, leaving 10 bases between the germline ends. The CDR3 length is 13 residues. DNA for the CDR3: TGTGCCAGCAGCCTTTTTATTACCGGGGAGCTGTTTTTT. Its protein product is CASSLFITGELFF.

J is TRBJ1-2 and V is TRBV7-2, with D maybe TRBD1 (6 bases). The CDR3 sequence is 12 residues long. CDR1 is SGHTA and CDR2 is FQGNSA in the germline V gene. Trimming took off 5 bases at V and 8 bases at J, with 12 bases between the two ends. CDR3 sequence reads: CASSRGGQGYTF. The CDR3, as DNA: TGTGCCAGCAGCAGAGGGGGGCAAGGCTACACCTTC.

The chain carries TRBV29-1 and TRBJ2-2; D is unresolved. Germline assignment: CDR1 SQVTM and CDR2 ANQGSEA. Trimming stripped 4 bases from V and 0 bases from J, with 3 bases between. CDR3 size: 12 residues. CDR3 bases: TGCAGCGTTGGTTCGAACACCGGGGAGCTGTTTTTT. Its protein product is CSVGSNTGELFF.

The J gene is TRBJ1-2, the V gene TRBV7-8; D is uncertain. Trimming removed 3 bases at V and 1 base at J, with 6 bases between. The germline gives CDR1 SGHVS, CDR2 FQNEAQ. This CDR3 has 13 amino acids. This CDR3 is CASSFTLNYGYTF. For the CDR3, the DNA is TGTGCCAGCAGCTTCACGCTTAACTATGGCTACACCTTC.

The chain couples TRBV13 to TRBJ2-7, with TRBD1 identical over 7 bases. V dropped 5 bases and J dropped 3; count of bases not matched to a gene: 4. The CDR3 runs 13 residues. The V gene's germline CDR1 is PRHDT and CDR2 FYEKMQ (reference sequence). CDR3 coding DNA: TGTGCCAGCAGCCTGAGACAGGGCTACGAGCAGTACTTC. This encodes CASSLRQGYEQYF.

The chain employs TRBV6-1 and TRBJ2-7, with no clear D. CDR3 length: 14 amino acids. The germline V and J ends were trimmed by 2 bases and 2 bases, with 10 bases remaining between them. Per germline, CDR1 MNHNS and CDR2 SASEGT. The CDR3 nucleotides read TGTGCCAGCAGTGAATTTGCGGTTACCTACGAGCAGTACTTC. It is translated as CASSEFAVTYEQYF.

The chain couples TRBV18 to TRBJ1-1, with 9 bases lining up with TRBD1. Losses at the gene ends were 6 bases for V and 0 bases for J; bases not matched to a gene: 11. CDR1 is KGHSH and CDR2 is LQKENI in the germline V gene. This CDR3 comprises 17 residues. CDR3 protein: CASSPRIRDRVNTEAFF. The CDR3, as DNA: TGTGCCAGCTCCCCGAGAATAAGGGACAGGGTGAACACTGAAGCTTTCTTT.